What follows is one TCR beta chain and its context. Its antigen is not known. This sample is part of a study of T cell responses to AZD1222 COVID-19 vaccine. Study information: Pooling covered second doses at about 4 or about 12 weeks. Study results and caveats: Spike regions recognized by vaccine-associated CD4 TCRs spanned the protein, led by 160-218 and 743-854. The donor cohort was predominantly white British with a female majority, and clonal diversity may have been underestimated. Repertoire sampling happened only post peak T cell response.

Profiling relied on immunoSEQ multiplex PCR, and the TCRdb table lists in-frame clones only, not all of them. The sample yields about 110,000 clones, roughly 90% seen once. The clonotype was recovered from an adult in good health. This specimen was peripheral blood, taken on day 0 of AZD1222 vaccination.

CDR3 sequence reads: CASSSTGGSTEAFF. In DNA form, the CDR3 reads TGTGCCAGCAGCTCTACAGGGGGGAGCACTGAAGCTTTCTTT. This chain connects TRBV7-9 to TRBJ1-1, with TRBD1 identical over 8 bases. Trimming removed 4 bases from V and 4 bases from J; junction bases left unmatched: 5. Germline-derived CDR1 and CDR2 are SEHNR and FQNEAQ (reference sequence). This CDR3 contains 14 residues.